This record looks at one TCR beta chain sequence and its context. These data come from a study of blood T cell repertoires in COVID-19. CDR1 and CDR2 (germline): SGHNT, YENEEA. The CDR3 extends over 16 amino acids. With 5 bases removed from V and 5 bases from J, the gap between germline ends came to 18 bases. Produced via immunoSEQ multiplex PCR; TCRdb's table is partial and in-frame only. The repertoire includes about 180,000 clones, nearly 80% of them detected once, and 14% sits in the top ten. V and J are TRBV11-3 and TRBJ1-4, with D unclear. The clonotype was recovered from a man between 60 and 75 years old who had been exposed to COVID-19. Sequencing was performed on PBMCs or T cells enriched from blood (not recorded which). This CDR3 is CASSLPYEGTNEKLFF. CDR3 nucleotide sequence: TGTGCCAGCAGCCTACCCTATGAGGGTACGAATGAAAAACTGTTTTTT.